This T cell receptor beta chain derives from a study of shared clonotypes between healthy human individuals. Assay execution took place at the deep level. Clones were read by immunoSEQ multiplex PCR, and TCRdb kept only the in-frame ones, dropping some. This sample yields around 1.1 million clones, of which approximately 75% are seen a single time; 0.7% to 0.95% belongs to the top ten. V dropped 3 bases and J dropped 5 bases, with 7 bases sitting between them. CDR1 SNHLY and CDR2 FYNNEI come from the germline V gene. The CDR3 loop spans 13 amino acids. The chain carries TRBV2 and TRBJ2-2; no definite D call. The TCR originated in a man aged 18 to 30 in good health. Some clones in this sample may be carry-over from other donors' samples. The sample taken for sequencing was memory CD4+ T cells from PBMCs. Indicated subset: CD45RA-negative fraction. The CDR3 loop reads CASSDFTTGELFF. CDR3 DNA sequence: TGTGCCAGCAGTGATTTTACAACCGGGGAGCTGTTTTTT.